This paragraph reports one T cell receptor beta chain. The V end was cut by 4 bases, the J end by 1 base, with 10 bases between. The CDR3 extends over 14 amino acids. From germline, CDR1 is MNHNS and CDR2 SASEGT. The data are from a study of cytomegalovirus exposure and HLA in healthy donors. Primers included in the PCR were 60 Vbeta and 13 Jbeta primers. Sequencing used immunoSEQ multiplex PCR; TCRdb keeps in-frame clones, though not all of them. The sample lists over 120,000 clones, about three quarters occurring once. The genes are TRBV6-1 and TRBJ2-5, with D possibly being TRBD1 (6 bases). The material sequenced was PBMCs. This sequence was found in a male donor in good health and CMV-seronegative. The CDR3 loop reads CASSAGHRQETQYF. In DNA form, the CDR3 reads TGTGCCAGCAGTGCGGGACACCGCCAAGAGACCCAGTACTTC.